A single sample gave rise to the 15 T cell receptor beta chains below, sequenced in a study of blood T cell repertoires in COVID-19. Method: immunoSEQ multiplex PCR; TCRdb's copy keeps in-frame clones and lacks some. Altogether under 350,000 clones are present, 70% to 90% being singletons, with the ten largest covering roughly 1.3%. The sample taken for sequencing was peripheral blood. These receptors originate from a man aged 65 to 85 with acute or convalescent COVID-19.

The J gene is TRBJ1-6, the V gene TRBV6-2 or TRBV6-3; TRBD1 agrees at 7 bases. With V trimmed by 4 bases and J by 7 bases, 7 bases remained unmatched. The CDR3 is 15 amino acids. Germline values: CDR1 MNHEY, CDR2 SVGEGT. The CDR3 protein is CASSSPGQLNSPLHF. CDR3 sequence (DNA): TGTGCCAGCAGTTCGCCGGGACAGCTGAATTCACCCCTCCACTTT.

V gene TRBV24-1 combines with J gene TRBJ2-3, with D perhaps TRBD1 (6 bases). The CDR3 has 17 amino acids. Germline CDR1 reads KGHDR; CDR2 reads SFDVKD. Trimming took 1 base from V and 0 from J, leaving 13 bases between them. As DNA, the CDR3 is TGTGCCACCAGTGATTTCCGGGACATTACTAGCACAGATACGCAGTATTTT. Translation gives CATSDFRDITSTDTQYF.

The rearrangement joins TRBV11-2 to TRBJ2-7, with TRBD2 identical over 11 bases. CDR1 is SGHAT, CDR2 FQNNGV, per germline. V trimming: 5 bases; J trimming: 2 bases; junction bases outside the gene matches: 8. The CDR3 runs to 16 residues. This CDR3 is CASSPRLAGGTYEQYF. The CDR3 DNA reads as TGTGCCAGCAGCCCAAGGTTAGCGGGAGGGACCTACGAGCAGTACTTC.

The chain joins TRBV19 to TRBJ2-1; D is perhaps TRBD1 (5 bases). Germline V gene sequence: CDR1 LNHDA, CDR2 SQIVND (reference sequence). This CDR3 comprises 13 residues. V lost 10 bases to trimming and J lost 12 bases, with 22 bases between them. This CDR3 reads CAIKQWQGMGQFF. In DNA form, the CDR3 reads TGTGCCATCAAACAGTGGCAGGGAATGGGGCAGTTCTTC.

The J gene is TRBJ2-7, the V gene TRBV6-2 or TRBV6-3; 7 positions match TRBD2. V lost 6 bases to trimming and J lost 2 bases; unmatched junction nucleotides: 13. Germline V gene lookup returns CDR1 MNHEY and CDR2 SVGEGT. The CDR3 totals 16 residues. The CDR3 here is CASSQTPSGVTYEQYF. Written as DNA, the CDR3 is TGTGCCAGCAGCCAAACCCCTAGCGGAGTCACCTACGAGCAGTACTTC.

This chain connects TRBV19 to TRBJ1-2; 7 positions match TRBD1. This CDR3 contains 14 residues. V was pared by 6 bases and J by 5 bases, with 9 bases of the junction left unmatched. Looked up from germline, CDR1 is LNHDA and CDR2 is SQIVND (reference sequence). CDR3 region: CASSDTGDVYGYTF. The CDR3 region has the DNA TGTGCCAGTAGCGACACAGGGGATGTTTATGGCTACACCTTC.

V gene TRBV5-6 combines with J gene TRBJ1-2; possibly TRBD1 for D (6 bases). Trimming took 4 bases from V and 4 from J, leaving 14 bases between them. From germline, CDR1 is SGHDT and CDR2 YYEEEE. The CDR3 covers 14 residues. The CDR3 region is CASSARTAFYGYTF. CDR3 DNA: TGTGCCAGCAGCGCCCGGACAGCCTTCTATGGCTACACCTTC.

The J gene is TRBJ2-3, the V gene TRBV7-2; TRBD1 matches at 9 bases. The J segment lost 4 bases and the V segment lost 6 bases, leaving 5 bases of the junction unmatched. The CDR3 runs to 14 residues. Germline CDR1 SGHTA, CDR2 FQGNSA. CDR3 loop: CASRRQGGADTQYF. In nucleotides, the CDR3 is TGTGCCAGCAGACGACAGGGGGGGGCAGATACGCAGTATTTT.

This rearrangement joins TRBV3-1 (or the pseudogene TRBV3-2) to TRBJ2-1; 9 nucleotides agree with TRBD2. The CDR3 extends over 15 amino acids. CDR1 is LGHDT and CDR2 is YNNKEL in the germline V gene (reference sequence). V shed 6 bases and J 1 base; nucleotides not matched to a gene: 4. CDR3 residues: CASSPTSGSYNEQFF. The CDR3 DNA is TGTGCCAGCAGTCCAACTAGCGGGTCCTACAATGAGCAGTTCTTC.

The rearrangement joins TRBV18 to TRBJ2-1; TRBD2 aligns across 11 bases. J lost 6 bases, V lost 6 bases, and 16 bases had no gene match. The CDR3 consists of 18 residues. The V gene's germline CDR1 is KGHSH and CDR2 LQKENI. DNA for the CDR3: TGTGCCAGCTCTCCCTGGACGGGTACTAGCGGGAGCTTCAATGAGCAGTTCTTC. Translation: CASSPWTGTSGSFNEQFF.

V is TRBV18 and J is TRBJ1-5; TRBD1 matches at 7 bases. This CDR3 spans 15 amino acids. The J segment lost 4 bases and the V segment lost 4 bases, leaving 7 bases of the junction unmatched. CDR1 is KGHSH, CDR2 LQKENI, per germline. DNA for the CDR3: TGTGCCAGCTCACGCGCAGGGGGTCAAAATCAGCCCCAGCATTTT. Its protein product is CASSRAGGQNQPQHF.

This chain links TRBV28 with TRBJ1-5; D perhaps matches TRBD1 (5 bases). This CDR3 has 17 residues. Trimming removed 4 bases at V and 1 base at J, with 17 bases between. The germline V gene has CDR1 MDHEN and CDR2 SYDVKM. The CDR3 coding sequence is TGTGCCAGCAGTTCTATCGGGAGAGGACAAAGCAATCAGCCCCAGCATTTT. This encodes CASSSIGRGQSNQPQHF.

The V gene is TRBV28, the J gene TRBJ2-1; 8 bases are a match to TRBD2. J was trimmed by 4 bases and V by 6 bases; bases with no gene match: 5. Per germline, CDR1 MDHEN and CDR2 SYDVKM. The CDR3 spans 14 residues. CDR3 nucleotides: TGTGCCAGCAGGTACCAGCGGGAGTACAATGAGCAGTTCTTC. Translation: CASRYQREYNEQFF.

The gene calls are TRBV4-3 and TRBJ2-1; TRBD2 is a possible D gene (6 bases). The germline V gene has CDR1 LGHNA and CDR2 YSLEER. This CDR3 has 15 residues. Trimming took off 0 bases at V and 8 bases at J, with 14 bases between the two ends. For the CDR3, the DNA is TGCGCCAGCAGCCAAGAAGAGACTAGAGTGTATGAGCAGTTCTTC. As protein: CASSQEETRVYEQFF.

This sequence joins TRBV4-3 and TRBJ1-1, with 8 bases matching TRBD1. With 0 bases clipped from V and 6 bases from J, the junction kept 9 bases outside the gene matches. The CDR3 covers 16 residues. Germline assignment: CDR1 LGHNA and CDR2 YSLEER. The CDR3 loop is CASSQESRRGLAEAFF. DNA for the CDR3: TGCGCCAGCAGCCAAGAGTCCCGCAGGGGGCTGGCTGAAGCTTTCTTT.